One sample yielded the 15 T cell receptor beta chains listed below, sequenced in a study of cytomegalovirus exposure and HLA in healthy donors. Primers: 60 Vbeta forward and 13 Jbeta reverse. Sequencing was performed with immunoSEQ multiplex PCR; in TCRdb, only in-frame clones are kept and a portion is missing. The data contain fewer than 200,000 clones, around 88% of them singletons. The sample taken for sequencing was PBMCs. The receptor source for this set is a woman younger than 45 in good health and CMV-seronegative.

This clone came up once. The chain is built from TRBV28 and TRBJ1-4; D perhaps matches TRBD1 (6 bases). Deletions cut 5 bases from V and 14 bases from J, with 12 bases between. Germline-derived CDR1 and CDR2 are MDHEN and SYDVKM. The CDR3 contains 11 residues. The CDR3: CASSRQGHLFF. DNA of the CDR3: TGTGCCAGCAGTCGCCAGGGACACCTGTTTTTT.

The CDR3, as DNA: TGTGCCAGCAGCCCCCGGCCGACAGGGTGGGAATATGGCTACACCTTC. Translated: CASSPRPTGWEYGYTF. The J gene is TRBJ1-2, the V gene TRBV7-9, with 7 bases matching TRBD1. With V trimmed by 5 bases and J by 5 bases, 14 bases remained unmatched. The CDR3 totals 16 residues. CDR1 is SEHNR and CDR2 is FQNEAQ in the germline V gene (reference sequence).

This chain connects TRBV7-3 to TRBJ1-1; D is perhaps TRBD1 (6 bases). V was cut by 5 bases and J by 1 base, with 14 bases left in between. Germline V CDR1 and CDR2: SGHTA, FQGTGA. The CDR3 has 15 amino acids. CDR3 region: CASSERGGRNTEAFF. DNA of the CDR3: TGTGCCAGCAGCGAAAGGGGGGGGAGGAACACTGAAGCTTTCTTT.

In its sample, this clone was seen a few times. The rearrangement links TRBV5-1 to TRBJ2-1, with unresolved D. With 0 bases removed from V and 8 bases from J, the gap between germline ends came to 6 bases. There are 12 residues in the CDR3. The germline gives CDR1 SGHRS, CDR2 YFSETQ. DNA of the CDR3: TGCGCCAGCAGCTTGGTGGCCCATGAGCAGTTCTTC. It translates to CASSLVAHEQFF.

This clone was counted a few times. V is TRBV5-6 and J is TRBJ1-1; D is perhaps TRBD1 (5 bases). Germline V CDR1 and CDR2: SGHDT, YYEEEE. V dropped 2 bases and J dropped 1 base, with 21 bases sitting between them. The CDR3 totals 18 residues. This chain's CDR3 is CASSLLGQGGWANTEAFF. In nucleotides, the CDR3 is TGTGCCAGCAGCTTATTAGGGCAGGGCGGTTGGGCGAACACTGAAGCTTTCTTT.

In this sample, this clone turned up a few times. This chain links TRBV30 with TRBJ1-1; 8 nucleotides agree with TRBD1. CDR1 GTSNPN and CDR2 SVGIG come from the germline V gene (reference sequence). The CDR3 is 14 residues long. The V and J ends lost 3 bases and 4 bases, in that order; junction bases with no gene match: 7. CDR3 sequence reads: CAWSSRTGTTEAFF. The CDR3, as DNA: TGTGCCTGGAGCTCCAGGACAGGGACCACTGAAGCTTTCTTT.

V usage is TRBV6-5 and J usage is TRBJ2-7; 8 positions match TRBD2. V lost 6 bases and J lost 6; bases outside the gene matches: 10. The germline V gene has CDR1 MNHEY and CDR2 SVGAGI. This CDR3 comprises 14 residues. CDR3 protein: CASSRAGVRSEQYF. The DNA of the CDR3 is TGTGCCAGCAGCCGAGCGGGAGTTCGGAGCGAGCAGTACTTC.

V is TRBV9 and J is TRBJ2-5; TRBD2 matches 7 bases. V lost 0 bases and J lost 5; bases outside the gene matches: 10. The CDR3 consists of 16 residues. Germline CDR1 reads SGDLS; CDR2 reads YYNGEE. In nucleotides, the CDR3 is TGTGCCAGCAGCGTAGTCCCGGGAGGTAGTGTGGAGACCCAGTACTTC. This gives the protein CASSVVPGGSVETQYF.

The chain uses TRBV7-3 and TRBJ2-3; possible D gene TRBD1, 6 bases. Trimming stripped 4 bases from V and 3 bases from J, with 11 bases between. The CDR3 totals 14 residues. Germline assignment: CDR1 SGHTA and CDR2 FQGTGA. CDR3 coding DNA: TGTGCCAGCAGCTCTACAGGGTCGACAGATACGCAGTATTTT. It yields the protein CASSSTGSTDTQYF.

The chain carries TRBV5-4 and TRBJ2-5, with D unclear. Germline V gives CDR1 SGHNT, CDR2 YYREEE (reference sequence). V was trimmed by 4 bases and J by 1 base, leaving 2 bases between them. The CDR3 spans 11 residues. CDR3 sequence: CASSLQETQYF. CDR3 sequence (DNA): TGTGCCAGCAGCCTCCAAGAGACCCAGTACTTC.

Worth noting for this clone: Relative to the germline gene, one junction end is altered; a read error may explain this. The V gene is TRBV4-1, the J gene TRBJ1-5, with unresolved D. There are 15 residues in the CDR3. The germline gives CDR1 MGHRA, CDR2 YSYEKL. CDR3 bases: TGCGCCAGCAGCCAAGTCACCAACAGCAATCAGCCCCAACATTTT. Encoded protein: CASSQVTNSNQPQHF.

The CDR3 loop reads CASRLKGSSGLAAYNEQFF. In DNA, the CDR3 is TGTGCCAGCAGGTTAAAGGGCTCCTCGGGACTAGCGGCATACAATGAGCAGTTCTTC. The genes are TRBV7-2 and TRBJ2-1, with 11 bases matching TRBD2. The length of the CDR3 is 19 residues. Trimming took 6 bases from V and 4 from J; bases not matched to a gene: 17. Germline CDR1 SGHTA, CDR2 FQGNSA.

J is TRBJ2-1 and V is TRBV5-1; D is ambiguous. Trimming took off 0 bases at V and 8 bases at J, with 12 bases between the two ends. CDR1 SGHRS and CDR2 YFSETQ come from the germline V gene. The CDR3 has 14 amino acids. The CDR3 sequence is CASSLARVGDEQFF. The DNA of the CDR3 is TGCGCCAGCAGCTTGGCCCGGGTCGGCGATGAGCAGTTCTTC.

The chain's CDR3 is CASVERPTDTQYF. CDR3 bases: TGTGCCAGCGTCGAGCGGCCCACAGATACGCAGTATTTT. This rearrangement joins TRBV2 to TRBJ2-3; TRBD2 might be the D (5 bases). The CDR3 has 13 amino acids. The ends were cut back, 8 bases at V and 2 bases at J, with 11 bases in the middle. Germline CDR1 is SNHLY and CDR2 is FYNNEI.

The rearrangement links TRBV4-3 to TRBJ2-3, with D uncertain. In germline, CDR1 is LGHNA, CDR2 YSLEER. The CDR3 extends over 13 amino acids. Trimming left V 3 bases short and J 4 bases short, with 8 bases between. The CDR3 DNA reads as TGCGCCAGCAGCCACGATCGGGCAGATACGCAGTATTTT. This encodes CASSHDRADTQYF.